This TCR beta chain is from a study of blood T cells in healthy people across ages. The study, taken as a whole, reports: Diversity estimated from one million T cells was considered an underestimate. There was a strong correlation between TCR beta diversity and naive T cell percentage.

V was cut by 3 bases and J by 8 bases, with 14 bases left in between. Germline values: CDR1 SGDLS, CDR2 YYNGEE. The CDR3 consists of 13 residues. This clonotype has just a few counts. Its antigen is not known. Together with a sample-barcoded 5' primer, a J-beta primer mix was included in a second PCR lasting about 7 to 11 cycles. A single record per CDR3 protein comes from TCRdb applying MiXCR to the 5' RACE reads. The data show 1.5 million to 2 million distinct CDR3 sequences, approximately 28% seen once. The receptor was isolated from a woman aged 25 to 45 in good health. The rearrangement links TRBV9 to TRBJ1-2; tentatively, D is TRBD1 (5 bases). Input material: blood. CDR3 in DNA: TGTGCCAGCAGCGCCGGGGCAGGATGGGGCTACACCTTC. Translating gives CASSAGAGWGYTF.